This T cell receptor beta chain originates from a study of T cell responses to AZD1222 COVID-19 vaccine. Study as a whole: Combined were second doses at about 4 or about 12 weeks. General study points: Donors were chiefly white British, with a greater number of females, and clonal diversity was perhaps underestimated. Across spike, vaccine-associated CD4 TCRs were found, dominant at 160-218 and 743-854. Repertoires were obtained only post-peak T cell response.

Comments on this clone: No antigen is known for it.

With 0 bases removed from V and 6 bases from J, the gap between germline ends came to 12 bases. CDR1 and CDR2 from the germline V gene are SGHRS and YFSETQ. This CDR3 region has 15 residues. Only in-frame clones appear in the TCRdb table, and some are missing; sequencing was by immunoSEQ multiplex PCR. The sample contains about 140,000 clones, under 95% of which appear only once. This clonotype was sampled from an adult in good health. The sample consisted of peripheral blood, taken on day 0 of AZD1222 vaccination. V is TRBV5-1 and J is TRBJ2-2; D not certain. The CDR3 nucleotides read TGCGCCAGCAGCTTGGTTGGCTCGAGGTCCGGGGAGCTGTTTTTT. It specifies CASSLVGSRSGELFF.